This TCR beta chain was retrieved from a study of Ad26.COV2.S vaccination and SARS-CoV-2 variants. As for the study in general: Doses of Ad26.COV2.S were injected into muscle once or twice, 56 days apart. Points from the study as a whole: The study found higher spike-specific TCR breadth in vaccine than placebo recipients. From the TCR breadth and depth analyses, total T cell responses may have been underestimated.

Sequencing used immunoSEQ multiplex PCR; TCRdb keeps in-frame clones, though not all of them. The sample has over 250,000 clones, about 89% seen once. Treatment: some 20 received Ad26.COV2.S at low or high dose, single or two shots; about 5 received placebo; per-sample allocation not given. Samples came from day 63 after the first vaccine or placebo injection. The sample came from a Boston adult aged 18-55 years. A remark on this clone: Its target is unknown.

The CDR3 extends over 14 amino acids. Trimming cost V 4 bases and J 4 bases, with 13 bases left between them. Per the germline V gene, CDR1 is MNHEY and CDR2 is SVGAGI. The material was peripheral blood, obtained in a trial of Ad26.COV2.S vaccine versus placebo. The origin of this receptor is a person between 18 and 65 years old who received the Ad26.COV2.S COVID-19 vaccine or a placebo. The V call is TRBV6-5, the J call TRBJ1-2, with D hard to call. The CDR3 sequence: CASSFLSGSYGYTF. DNA for the CDR3: TGTGCCAGCAGTTTCCTCTCGGGGAGCTATGGCTACACCTTC.